This TCR beta chain was profiled in a study of cytomegalovirus exposure and HLA in healthy donors. A word on this clone: The antigen is undetermined.

Germline lookup yields CDR1 SGHDT and CDR2 YYEEEE. The V gene lost 0 bases and the J gene lost 7 bases, with 13 bases spanning the gap. The CDR3 runs 14 residues. General observations from the study: Highly shared sequence variants in one cluster were likely a sequencing artifact.

Amplification used 60 Vbeta primers and 13 Jbeta primers. Data came from immunoSEQ multiplex PCR; TCRdb stores just in-frame clones and leaves some out. The data contain 110,000 to 150,000 clones, approximately 68% of them singletons. This chain uses TRBV5-6 with TRBJ1-2; D may be TRBD1 (5 bases). What was sequenced was PBMCs. The clonotype was recovered from a man in his fifties or sixties in good health and CMV-seronegative. CDR3 in amino acids: CASSLGRGAGGYTF. As DNA, the CDR3 is TGTGCCAGCAGCTTGGGAAGGGGCGCAGGTGGCTACACCTTC.